This T cell receptor beta chain was identified during a study of blood T cell repertoires in COVID-19. Study at large: COVID-19 samples, acute and convalescent, were from the United States, Italy and Spain. PBMCs, B-cell-depleted T cells, or T cells were the source of the cDNA or gDNA that made up the material.

This clone was seen only once. The germline V gene encodes CDR1 LGHNT and CDR2 FRNRAP. CDR3 size: 13 residues. Trimming cost V 2 bases and J 7 bases, with 9 bases left between them. Authors' data handling: Reference gene primer amplification in the assay estimated nucleated cell counts. Clones were read by immunoSEQ multiplex PCR, and TCRdb kept only the in-frame ones, dropping some. The V and J calls and clone size come from that table; D and trimming were worked out from the DNA. The sample yields approximately 100,000 clones, over 80% seen once. This receptor was taken from a man aged 45-60 years with acute or convalescent COVID-19. The sequenced sample was peripheral blood. The V call is TRBV12-5, the J call TRBJ1-5; possible D gene TRBD1, 5 bases. CDR3 sequence reads: CASGLSKGQPQHF. The CDR3 DNA follows: TGTGCTAGTGGTTTGTCCAAGGGGCAGCCCCAGCATTTT.